Below, 9 T cell receptor beta chains from the same sample are listed, as sequenced in a study of blood T cell repertoires in COVID-19. Method: immunoSEQ multiplex PCR; TCRdb's copy keeps in-frame clones and lacks some. This table holds about 280,000 clones, 83% found once. Sequences were obtained from peripheral blood. These receptors were taken from a woman aged 45-65 years who had recovered from COVID-19.

The rearrangement uses TRBV30 and TRBJ1-2; D not resolved. Between the trimmed V and J ends, which lost 4 bases and 2 bases, there was a span of 11 bases. Germline-derived CDR1 and CDR2 are GTSNPN and SVGIG (reference sequence). The CDR3 has 13 amino acids. The CDR3 bases are TGTGCCTGGAAGAATGGAGGGAACTATGGCTACACCTTC. This codes for CAWKNGGNYGYTF.

This clone was seen only once. This rearrangement joins TRBV27 to TRBJ1-2, with TRBD1 identical over 7 bases. The CDR3 has 16 amino acids. With V trimmed by 3 bases and J by 2 bases, 9 bases remained unmatched. Germline lookup yields CDR1 MNHEY and CDR2 SMNVEV (reference sequence). CDR3 residues: CASSFHSTRGNYGYTF. CDR3 nucleotides: TGTGCCAGCAGTTTTCATTCGACCAGGGGGAACTATGGCTACACCTTC.

This clone was seen only once. The J gene is TRBJ1-5, the V gene TRBV27; the D is unclear. V was clipped by 10 bases and J by 3 bases, with 16 bases between them. Germline CDR1 reads MNHEY; CDR2 reads SMNVEV (reference sequence). This CDR3 is 14 amino acids long. The CDR3 bases are TGTGCCACCGCCCGGGAAGCGGCCAATCAGCCCCAGCATTTT. It translates to CATAREAANQPQHF.

The CDR3 here is CASSPGGEGSGANVLTF. In DNA, the CDR3 is TGCGCCAGCAGCCCAGGAGGGGAGGGCTCTGGGGCCAACGTCCTGACTTTC. J is TRBJ2-6 and V is TRBV4-1; 7 bases map to TRBD2. CDR1 and CDR2 (germline): MGHRA, YSYEKL. The CDR3 consists of 17 residues. The J segment lost 0 bases and the V segment lost 4 bases, leaving 6 bases of the junction unmatched.

Notes on this clone: Since the CDR3 does not end with the conserved phenylalanine or tryptophan, this likely comes from a read error. The limits of the CDR3 on the DNA are not certain, so only TCRdb's listed CDR3 is given. The J gene is TRBJ1-2, the V gene TRBV18; whether TRBD1, the table's D call, matches the DNA was not checked. The germline V gene has CDR1 KGHSH and CDR2 LQKENI. The CDR3 totals 13 residues, both ends included. CDR3 residues: CASSPGQGAPLGV.

The chain employs TRBV27 and TRBJ1-5; 10 bases match TRBD1. Germline CDR1 reads MNHEY; CDR2 reads SMNVEV (reference sequence). This CDR3 comprises 16 residues. Germline trimming cut 7 bases from V and 3 bases from J; bases unmatched to any gene: 9. CDR3 protein: CASTSTGQGINQPQHF. CDR3 bases: TGTGCCAGCACCTCGACGGGACAGGGGATCAATCAGCCCCAGCATTTT.

V and J are TRBV28 and TRBJ1-1; the D is unclear. Trimming took 7 bases from V and 7 from J, leaving 16 bases between them. Germline values: CDR1 MDHEN, CDR2 SYDVKM. The CDR3 is 13 residues long. CDR3 sequence reads: CASTTTENFEAFF. CDR3 DNA sequence: TGTGCCAGCACCACTACGGAAAACTTTGAAGCTTTCTTT.

This chain joins TRBV7-3 and TRBJ1-6, with D maybe TRBD1 (5 bases). The CDR3 length is 14 residues. Germline values: CDR1 SGHTA, CDR2 FQGTGA. V lost 4 bases and J 8 bases, leaving 12 bases between the germline ends. The CDR3 nucleotides read TGTGCCAGCAGCTGGGCACCGGGGGATTCACCCCTCCACTTT. This gives the protein CASSWAPGDSPLHF.

The chain uses TRBV27 and TRBJ2-1, with 7 bases that match TRBD2. Losses at the gene ends were 4 bases for V and 7 bases for J; bases not matched to a gene: 7. The germline V gene has CDR1 MNHEY and CDR2 SMNVEV (reference sequence). The CDR3 is 14 amino acids. CDR3 residues: CASSSGTTRNEQFF. In nucleotides, the CDR3 is TGTGCCAGCAGTTCGGGGACTACCCGTAATGAGCAGTTCTTC.